The present T cell receptor (beta chain) was sequenced within a study of cytomegalovirus exposure and HLA in healthy donors. Study-level background: Earlier findings included some 120 million unique TCR beta sequences obtained from some 180 million T cells. Study conclusions and caveats: Per published accounts, TCR beta sequences correctly predicted the HLA-A and HLA-B alleles of most subjects.

The V gene's germline CDR1 is SGHRS and CDR2 YFSETQ. This CDR3 has 14 residues. V was pared by 4 bases and J by 7 bases, with 14 bases between. Healthy individuals who donated bone marrow served as the donors. 13 Jbeta primers and 60 Vbeta primers were used for the PCR. Repertoires were generated with immunoSEQ multiplex PCR, while TCRdb's copy carries only in-frame clones and drops some. The sample records some 200,000 clones, 79% being singletons. Points on this clone: What it binds is unknown.

The TCR originated in a girl between 5 and 17 years old in good health and CMV-seropositive. The gene calls are TRBV5-1 and TRBJ2-2; D gene uncertain. The sample was PBMCs. DNA for the CDR3: TGCGCCAGCAGCCCTCTTCAAACAAGCGGGGAGCTGTTTTTT. Translation gives CASSPLQTSGELFF.